Listed here are 20 T cell receptor beta chains from one sample, sequenced in a study of vaccination effects on CD4 cells after COVID-19. Antigen-specific CD4+ T cells were first expanded with viral peptide pools by the ViraFEST assay and only then sequenced. Following culture for under 12 days, CD4+ T cells were isolated. All study participants received two doses of BNT162b2 or mRNA-1273 vaccine. Assay: immunoSEQ multiplex PCR; the TCRdb copy retains only in-frame clones and omits some. The repertoire includes 25,000 to 30,000 clones, 60% to 80% of them detected once, and about 6.3% sits in the top ten. These receptors have no known antigen. Here the sequenced sample was CD4+ T cells from PBMCs cultured with SARS-CoV-2 spike peptides, taken after COVID-19 vaccination. Source of these receptors: a human donor who received a COVID-19 vaccine. Some clones in this sample may be carry-over from other donors' samples.

The chain combines TRBV4-3 with TRBJ2-3; TRBD1 is a possible D gene (6 bases). The CDR3 runs to 15 residues. Germline CDR1 reads LGHNA; CDR2 reads YSLEER. V lost 0 bases to trimming and J lost 15 bases, with 22 bases between them. CDR3 nucleotide sequence: TGCGCCAGCAGCCAAGAACTTTTGACAGGACAATGGAGATATTTT. Its translation: CASSQELLTGQWRYF.

In this sample, this clone turned up a few times. This rearrangement joins TRBV3-1 (or the pseudogene TRBV3-2) to TRBJ1-1; the D gene is possibly TRBD1 (5 bases). This CDR3 comprises 15 residues. The germline V and J ends were trimmed by 1 base and 2 bases, with 11 bases remaining between them. Germline V lookup: CDR1 LGHDT, CDR2 YNNKEL (reference sequence). CDR3 protein: CASSQAGRGNTEAFF. The CDR3 DNA is TGTGCCAGCAGCCAAGCAGGGAGAGGTAACACTGAAGCTTTCTTT.

The rearrangement uses TRBV18 and TRBJ1-2, with a tentative D call TRBD1 (5 bases). V dropped 3 bases and J dropped 4 bases, with 15 bases sitting between them. The CDR3 covers 15 residues. Germline loops: CDR1 KGHSH, CDR2 LQKENI. Here the CDR3 DNA reads TGTGCCAGCTCACCGTCAGTGAGGGGTGGCTATGGCTACACCTTC. Translated: CASSPSVRGGYGYTF.

This clone was seen just once. The V and J genes are TRBV5-1 and TRBJ2-5; D is undetermined. Germline V gene lookup returns CDR1 SGHRS and CDR2 YFSETQ. The V and J ends lost 1 base and 1 base respectively, with 8 bases between them. The CDR3 has 14 residues. Here the CDR3 DNA reads TGCGCCAGCAGCTTGATCCCGGTCCAAGAGACCCAGTACTTC. As protein: CASSLIPVQETQYF. Using reference TRBV5-1 and TRBJ2-5 for the parts outside the CDR3, the full variable domain is KAGVTQTPRYLIKTRGQQVTLSCSPISGHRSVSWYQQTPGQGLQFLFEYFSETQRNKGNFPGRFSGRQFSNSRSEMNVSTLELGDSALYLCASSLIPVQETQYFGPGTRLLVL.

The rearrangement uses TRBV4-1 and TRBJ2-2; 9 bases are a match to TRBD1. The CDR3 is 15 residues long. The V gene end was trimmed by 2 bases and the J gene end by 5 bases; junction bases not matched to a gene: 3. Germline CDR1 reads MGHRA; CDR2 reads YSYEKL. CDR3 in DNA: TGCGCCAGCAGCCAAACCGGGACAGGGACCGGGGAGCTGTTTTTT. This encodes CASSQTGTGTGELFF.

This clone was recorded only once. The rearrangement joins TRBV28 to TRBJ1-2; D perhaps matches TRBD1 (5 bases). Germline lookup yields CDR1 MDHEN and CDR2 SYDVKM. The V end was cut by 7 bases, the J end by 7 bases, with 19 bases between. The CDR3 spans 14 residues. In DNA form, the CDR3 reads TGTGCCAGCATCCTTCGGGGGGGATGGTTTGGCTACACCTTC. Protein sequence: CASILRGGWFGYTF.

The chain couples TRBV24-1 to TRBJ2-3; D might be TRBD1 or TRBD2, each matching 5 bases. Trimming pared 3 bases from V and 4 bases from J, leaving 13 bases between. The CDR3 sequence is 15 residues long. Germline-derived CDR1 and CDR2 are KGHDR and SFDVKD. The CDR3 here is CATSDPGRVADTQYF. CDR3 nucleotide sequence: TGTGCCACCAGTGATCCGGGACGGGTCGCAGATACGCAGTATTTT.

This chain joins TRBV3-1 (or the pseudogene TRBV3-2) and TRBJ1-5; maybe TRBD1 (5 bases). CDR1 is LGHDT, CDR2 YNNKEL, per germline (reference sequence). Trimming removed 3 bases from V and 4 bases from J, with 16 bases in between. CDR3 length: 16 residues. The CDR3 here is CASSQGPPGLNQPQHF. CDR3 sequence (DNA): TGTGCCAGCAGCCAGGGGCCCCCGGGCCTTAATCAGCCCCAGCATTTT.

This chain uses TRBV24-1 with TRBJ1-2; 7 bases fit TRBD1. The CDR3 length is 13 residues. Germline loops: CDR1 KGHDR, CDR2 SFDVKD. After removal of 9 bases from V and 0 bases from J, the junction contained 3 bases not matched to a gene. For the CDR3, the DNA is TGTGCCACCTCCGGGACAGCTAACTATGGCTACACCTTC. Translated, it gives CATSGTANYGYTF.

The V call is TRBV19, the J call TRBJ2-6; D gene unclear. The CDR3 is 13 residues long. Between the trimmed V and J ends, which lost 4 bases and 4 bases, there was a span of 5 bases. CDR1 LNHDA and CDR2 SQIVND come from the germline V gene (reference sequence). Here the CDR3 DNA reads TGTGCCAGTAGTACGGGCGGGGCCAACGTCCTGACTTTC. This codes for CASSTGGANVLTF.

The chain links TRBV19 to TRBJ2-1; D is unclear. The germline V gene encodes CDR1 LNHDA and CDR2 SQIVND (reference sequence). This CDR3 spans 13 amino acids. V was trimmed by 2 bases and J by 4 bases, leaving 6 bases between them. CDR3 DNA: TGTGCCAGTAGTATAAACGGTTACAATGAGCAGTTCTTC. Translated: CASSINGYNEQFF. Full variable domain (remainder filled in from reference TRBV19 and TRBJ2-1): DGGITQSPKYLFRKEGQNVTLSCEQNLNHDAMYWYRQDPGQGLRLIYYSQIVNDFQKGDIAEGYSVSREKKESFPLTVTSAQKNPTAFYLCASSINGYNEQFFGPGTRLTVL.

The V gene is TRBV29-1, the J gene TRBJ1-1; D gene unclear. Germline V gives CDR1 SQVTM, CDR2 ANQGSEA. Deletions cut 4 bases from V and 0 bases from J, with 9 bases between. CDR3 length: 13 residues. The CDR3 sequence: CSVVADLNTEAFF. The CDR3 nucleotides read TGCAGCGTTGTGGCGGATTTGAACACTGAAGCTTTCTTT.

The chain links TRBV3-1 (or the pseudogene TRBV3-2) to TRBJ1-1; TRBD1 aligns across 7 bases. The CDR3 sequence is 13 residues long. The ends lost 4 bases at V and 1 base at J; junction bases unmatched: 0. CDR1 is LGHDT, CDR2 YNNKEL, per germline (reference sequence). DNA for the CDR3: TGTGCCAGCAGCCGACAGGGGAACACTGAAGCTTTCTTT. This codes for CASSRQGNTEAFF.

This rearrangement joins TRBV6-5 to TRBJ2-7, with D possibly TRBD1 on 5 matching bases. Germline-derived CDR1 and CDR2 are MNHEY and SVGAGI. This CDR3 has 13 amino acids. The V end lost 2 bases, the J end lost 2 bases, and 7 bases lay between the germline ends. This CDR3 reads CASSYGRAYEQYV. The DNA for the CDR3 is TGTGCCAGCAGTTACGGCAGGGCCTACGAGCAGTACGTC.

The chain recombines TRBV10-1 with TRBJ2-2; TRBD2 might be the D (5 bases). V lost 8 bases to trimming and J lost 6 bases, with 10 bases between them. The CDR3 extends over 12 amino acids. CDR1 is WNHNN, CDR2 SYGVQD, per germline (reference sequence). In DNA, the CDR3 is TGCGCCAGCCGGGAAAGGCCCGGGGAGCTGTTTTTT. The encoded protein is CASRERPGELFF.

This rearrangement joins TRBV10-3 to TRBJ2-7; D unresolved. The germline V and J ends were trimmed by 2 bases and 1 base, with 6 bases remaining between them. Per the germline V gene, CDR1 is ENHRY and CDR2 is SYGVKD. The length of the CDR3 is 13 residues. The CDR3 loop reads CAISEDGSYEQYV. CDR3 nucleotide sequence: TGTGCCATCAGTGAGGACGGTTCCTACGAGCAGTACGTC.

The rearrangement joins TRBV18 to TRBJ1-6; D ambiguous. This CDR3 spans 12 amino acids. Trimming left V 6 bases short and J 8 bases short, with 8 bases between. The germline V gene has CDR1 KGHSH and CDR2 LQKENI. CDR3 sequence: CASSLPDSPLHF. The CDR3, as DNA: TGTGCCAGCTCCCTCCCAGATTCACCCCTCCACTTT.

The rearrangement links TRBV21-1 to TRBJ1-2. TRBV21-1 is deemed a pseudogene. The CDR3 totals 14 residues. The CDR3 spells CASSKLTGVRGYTF. The CDR3 region has the DNA TGTGCCAGCAGCAAACTCACGGGAGTGCGAGGCTACACCTTC.

The chain recombines TRBV5-4 with TRBJ1-2; D is uncertain. CDR3 size: 13 residues. Germline-derived CDR1 and CDR2 are SGHNT and YYREEE (reference sequence). V was trimmed by 9 bases and J by 8 bases, leaving 20 bases between them. CDR3 nucleotide sequence: TGTGCCACCGGTGGGGAGGTACGTCGCGGCTACACCTTC. As protein: CATGGEVRRGYTF.

The CDR3 here is CASSTPLSSGNTIYF. CDR3 DNA sequence: TGTGCCAGCAGCACCCCCCTTTCGTCAGGAAACACCATATATTTT. The chain links TRBV9 to TRBJ1-3, with D uncertain. V was cut by 4 bases and J by 4 bases, with 15 bases left in between. The germline gives CDR1 SGDLS, CDR2 YYNGEE. CDR3 length: 15 amino acids.